This T cell receptor beta chain was obtained from a study of T-cell reconstitution after alpha-beta-depleted transplantation in children. Germline assignment: CDR1 MGHRA and CDR2 YSYEKL. CDR3 length: 18 residues. Unmatched junction bases numbered 10, after V lost 0 bases and J lost 5 bases. This clonotype has a handful of counts. It was with unique molecular identifiers that the TCRbeta library was prepared. TCRdb used MiXCR to reprocess the PCR reads, holding one entry per CDR3 protein. This table holds approximately 400,000 distinct CDR3 sequences, approximately 11% found once. Specimen: PBMCs from the stem cell graft donor, collected from the stem cell graft. This sequence joins TRBV4-1 and TRBJ2-7, with TRBD2 identical over 13 bases. The TCR sequence derives from a human donor who donated a stem cell graft to a child with acute myeloid leukemia. DNA for the CDR3: TGCGCCAGCAGCCAAGAAACCGGACTAGCGGGAGATCAGGACGAGCAGTACTTC. Amino acids: CASSQETGLAGDQDEQYF.